The rows below give T cell receptor beta chains drawn from one sample of a study of OX40 agonist ivuxolimab in advanced cancers. Clones were read by immunoSEQ multiplex PCR, and TCRdb kept only the in-frame ones, dropping some. The table has about 78,000 clones, roughly 92% seen once. The specimen was CD4+ or CD8+ T cells sorted from blood, collected in a trial of the OX40 agonist ivuxolimab. These receptors were collected from an adult with an advanced solid tumor such as melanoma, head and neck, liver or kidney cancer. Both conserved end residues are part of each CDR3. Fields, in order: clone size, D gene, V gene, J gene, CDR3 protein, CDR3 DNA. D genes are given only for firm matches. Expanded clones get a size class; other rows say once, few or many, or leave the size out.

clone_size: .
d_call: TRBD1
v_call: TRBV18
j_call: TRBJ2-1
cdr3_aa: CASSSKGQGRIYNEQFF
cdr3_nt: TGTGCCAGCTCATCGAAGGGACAGGGAAGAATTTACAATGAGCAGTTCTTC

clone_size: once
d_call: .
v_call: TRBV18
j_call: TRBJ1-2
cdr3_aa: CASSPSGEGYGYTF
cdr3_nt: TGTGCCAGCTCACCCTCAGGGGAGGGCTATGGCTACACCTTC

clone_size: .
d_call: TRBD2
v_call: TRBV5-4
j_call: TRBJ2-3
cdr3_aa: CASSRPGLAGGDTQYF
cdr3_nt: TGTGCCAGCAGCCGGCCTGGGCTAGCGGGCGGGGATACGCAGTATTTT

clone_size: .
d_call: .
v_call: TRBV19
j_call: TRBJ1-5
cdr3_aa: CASSIPQGKGNQPQHF
cdr3_nt: TGTGCCAGTAGTATCCCCCAGGGAAAGGGCAATCAGCCCCAGCATTTT

clone_size: once
d_call: TRBD1
v_call: TRBV7-7
j_call: TRBJ2-2
cdr3_aa: CASSTGTGNTGELFF
cdr3_nt: TGTGCTAGCAGCACCGGGACAGGGAACACCGGGGAGCTGTTTTTT

clone_size: .
d_call: .
v_call: TRBV2
j_call: TRBJ1-2
cdr3_aa: CASSEAMGVAGPHGYTF
cdr3_nt: TGTGCCAGCAGTGAAGCCATGGGGGTCGCAGGCCCTCATGGCTACACCTTC

clone_size: .
d_call: TRBD1
v_call: TRBV5-4
j_call: TRBJ1-2
cdr3_aa: CASSSGQGGYGYTF
cdr3_nt: TGTGCCAGCAGCTCCGGACAGGGGGGCTATGGCTACACCTTC

clone_size: .
d_call: .
v_call: TRBV27
j_call: TRBJ1-1
cdr3_aa: CASSIGGGTEAFF
cdr3_nt: TGTGCCAGCAGTATTGGGGGCGGCACTGAAGCTTTCTTT

clone_size: .
d_call: .
v_call: TRBV2
j_call: TRBJ1-2
cdr3_aa: CASSEEAGYTF
cdr3_nt: TGTGCCAGCAGTGAAGAGGCTGGCTACACCTTC

clone_size: .
d_call: TRBD2
v_call: TRBV2
j_call: TRBJ2-1
cdr3_aa: CASRDEREGRQFF
cdr3_nt: TGTGCCAGCAGAGATGAGCGGGAGGGGAGGCAGTTCTTC

clone_size: .
d_call: .
v_call: TRBV5-1
j_call: TRBJ1-1
cdr3_aa: CASSFDRSNTEAFF
cdr3_nt: TGCGCCAGCAGCTTTGACAGGTCAAACACTGAAGCTTTCTTT

clone_size: .
d_call: .
v_call: TRBV7-9
j_call: TRBJ2-4
cdr3_aa: CASSLGGGPVGNIQYF
cdr3_nt: TGTGCCAGCAGCTTAGGAGGGGGGCCCGTAGGAAACATTCAGTACTTC

clone_size: .
d_call: .
v_call: TRBV28
j_call: TRBJ1-5
cdr3_aa: CASSRGYSNQPQHF
cdr3_nt: TGTGCCAGCAGCCGAGGGTATAGCAATCAGCCCCAGCATTTT

clone_size: .
d_call: .
v_call: TRBV29-1
j_call: TRBJ2-5
cdr3_aa: CSVNRLLETQYF
cdr3_nt: TGCAGCGTGAACAGGCTTCTCGAGACCCAGTACTTC

clone_size: .
d_call: .
v_call: TRBV7-9
j_call: TRBJ1-1
cdr3_aa: CASSLQGRGNTEAFF
cdr3_nt: TGTGCCAGCAGCTTACAAGGCAGGGGGAACACTGAAGCTTTCTTT

clone_size: few
d_call: .
v_call: TRBV5-1
j_call: TRBJ1-2
cdr3_aa: CASSSQGNGYTF
cdr3_nt: TGCGCCAGCAGCTCCCAGGGGAACGGCTACACCTTC

clone_size: .
d_call: .
v_call: TRBV6-1
j_call: TRBJ1-1
cdr3_aa: CASRPRTLEAFF
cdr3_nt: TGTGCCAGCAGGCCTAGGACCCTTGAAGCTTTCTTT

clone_size: .
d_call: TRBD1
v_call: TRBV6-5
j_call: TRBJ1-5
cdr3_aa: CASSSTGADNQPQHF
cdr3_nt: TGTGCCAGCAGTTCGACAGGGGCGGACAATCAGCCCCAGCATTTT

clone_size: few
d_call: .
v_call: TRBV5-1
j_call: TRBJ2-5
cdr3_aa: CASSSKPPGLGETQYF
cdr3_nt: TGCGCCAGCAGCTCCAAACCCCCCGGTTTGGGGGAGACCCAGTACTTC